Shown below are 4 T cell receptor beta chains from a single sample sequenced in a study of blood T cell repertoires in COVID-19. Using immunoSEQ multiplex PCR, the repertoire was profiled, and TCRdb retains in-frame clones only, with some absent. Of about 440,000 clones listed, around 88% are singletons. Sequenced: peripheral blood. The receptors come from a woman between 50 and 59 years old with COVID-19, enrolled during active disease.

This chain connects TRBV19 to TRBJ1-5, with 9 nucleotides matching TRBD1. Germline V gene lookup returns CDR1 LNHDA and CDR2 SQIVND (reference sequence). The CDR3 runs 16 residues. After removal of 6 bases from V and 3 bases from J, the junction contained 9 bases not matched to a gene. The CDR3 loop is CASSFGGTGLNQPQHF. For the CDR3, the DNA is TGTGCCAGTAGCTTCGGGGGGACAGGGCTCAATCAGCCCCAGCATTTT.

This chain uses TRBV25-1 with TRBJ1-1, with D possibly TRBD1 on 6 matching bases. CDR3 length: 14 amino acids. V lost 2 bases and J 4 bases, leaving 11 bases between the germline ends. Germline values: CDR1 MGHDK, CDR2 SYGVNS. Here the CDR3 reads CASSEQGTPTEAFF. CDR3 sequence (DNA): TGTGCCAGCAGTGAACAGGGGACACCCACTGAAGCTTTCTTT. The full variable domain, rest sourced from reference TRBV25-1 and TRBJ1-1, is EADIYQTPRYLVIGTGKKITLECSQTMGHDKMYWYQQDPGMELHLIHYSYGVNSTEKGDLSSESTVSRIRTEHFPLTLESARPSHTSQYLCASSEQGTPTEAFFGQGTRLTVV.

CDR3 DNA sequence: TGTGCCAGCAGCCCCCCACTGGGACAGGGGAACACCGGGGAGCTGTTTTTT. This encodes CASSPPLGQGNTGELFF. The V and J genes are TRBV3-1 (or the pseudogene TRBV3-2) and TRBJ2-2, with TRBD1 identical over 9 bases. The V gene's germline CDR1 is LGHDT and CDR2 YNNKEL (reference sequence). V lost 4 bases and J lost 1; bases outside the gene matches: 7. The CDR3 runs 17 residues.

This chain uses TRBV6-5 with TRBJ2-6; 7 nucleotides match TRBD1. The CDR3 is 15 amino acids. V was pared by 6 bases and J by 2 bases, with 4 bases of the junction left unmatched. The germline V gene has CDR1 MNHEY and CDR2 SVGAGI. Written as DNA, the CDR3 is TGTGCCAGCAGACGAACAGGGGCTGGGGCCAACGTCCTGACTTTC. Translation gives CASRRTGAGANVLTF.